The present T cell receptor (beta chain) was sequenced within a study of OX40 agonist ivuxolimab in advanced cancers. Overall study: The study treated patients with ivuxolimab, an agonistic anti-OX40 (CD134) antibody. A male proportion of more than 75% was recorded, with mean age roughly 60 years and range about 20 to 79. Study-level findings and limits: Some patients who did not respond also had low normalized T-cell clonal expansion.

Autoimmune disease history or systemic immunosuppression meant exclusion. Data came from immunoSEQ multiplex PCR; TCRdb stores just in-frame clones and leaves some out. The sample consists of 70,000 or so clones, 87% of them appearing once. This CDR3 has 17 amino acids. With 5 bases clipped from V and 7 bases from J, the junction kept 10 bases outside the gene matches. Germline values: CDR1 SGHDT, CDR2 YYEEEE. Within the sample, this clone is medium-sized. Its antigen is currently unknown. This sequence joins TRBV5-6 and TRBJ2-1; 15 nucleotides match TRBD2. The clonotype originates from an adult with an advanced solid tumor such as melanoma, head and neck, liver or kidney cancer. This sample comprised CD4+ or CD8+ T cells sorted from blood, obtained in a trial of the OX40 agonist ivuxolimab. For the CDR3, the DNA is TGTGCCAGCAGGACTAGCGAAGGACTAGCGGGGGGGAATGAGCAGTTCTTC. Translation: CASRTSEGLAGGNEQFF.